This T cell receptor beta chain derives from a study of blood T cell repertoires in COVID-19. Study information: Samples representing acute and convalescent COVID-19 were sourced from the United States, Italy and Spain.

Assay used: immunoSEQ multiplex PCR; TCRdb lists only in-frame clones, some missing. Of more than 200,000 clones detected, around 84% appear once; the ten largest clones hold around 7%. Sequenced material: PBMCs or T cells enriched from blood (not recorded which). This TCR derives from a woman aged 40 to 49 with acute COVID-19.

CDR3 protein: CASSSGFSGNTIYF. DNA of the CDR3: TGTGCCAGCAGTTCAGGCTTCTCTGGAAACACCATATATTTT. V and J are TRBV6-2 or TRBV6-3 and TRBJ1-3; D is undetermined. The CDR3 has 14 amino acids. Deletions cut 4 bases from V and 0 bases from J, with 7 bases between. Per germline, CDR1 MNHEY and CDR2 SVGEGT.